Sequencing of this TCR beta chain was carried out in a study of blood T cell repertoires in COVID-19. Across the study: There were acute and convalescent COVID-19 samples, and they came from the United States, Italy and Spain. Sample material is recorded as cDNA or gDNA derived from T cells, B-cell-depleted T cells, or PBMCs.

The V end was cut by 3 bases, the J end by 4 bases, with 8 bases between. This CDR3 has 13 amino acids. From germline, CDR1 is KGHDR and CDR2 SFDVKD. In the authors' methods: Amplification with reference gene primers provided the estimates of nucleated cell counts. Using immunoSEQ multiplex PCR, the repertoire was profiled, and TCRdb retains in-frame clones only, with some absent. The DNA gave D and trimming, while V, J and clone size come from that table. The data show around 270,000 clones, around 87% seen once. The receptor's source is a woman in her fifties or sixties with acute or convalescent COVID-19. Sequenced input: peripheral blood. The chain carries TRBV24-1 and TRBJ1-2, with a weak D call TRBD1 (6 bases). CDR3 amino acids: CATSDGTSYGYTF. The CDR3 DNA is TGTGCCACCAGTGATGGGACATCCTATGGCTACACCTTC.